The clone carrying this TCR beta chain was counted at least ten times. Its specificity is not known. Genomic DNA templated the TCR beta VDJ and CDR3 profiling. TCRdb processed the reads anew with MiXCR; each CDR3 protein has one entry. The sample holds 220,000 or so distinct CDR3 sequences, roughly 60% seen once. The source of the sample is a study of CD8+CD57+ T cells in acquired aplastic anemia. Overall study context: An average of 3.2 ug of DNA was obtained from sorted CD4+ and CD8+ cells. Study-wide findings and caveats: The same twenty-nine CD8+ CDR3 sequences occurred in patients and in controls.

The V and J ends lost 5 bases and 0 bases respectively, with 5 bases between them. The CDR3 sequence is 14 residues long. Germline values: CDR1 MRHNA, CDR2 SNTAGT. CD8+CD57+ cell expansion, shown by flow cytometry, had occurred in the patients selected for sequencing. This TCR derives from a human donor with aplastic anemia. J is TRBJ2-6 and V is TRBV6-4; D is uncertain. The sequenced material came from sorted CD4+, CD8+, or CD8+CD57+ T cells (not recorded which) from PBMCs. The CDR3 region is CASSHRSGANVLTF. The CDR3 coding sequence is TGTGCCAGCAGTCACCGCTCTGGGGCCAACGTCCTGACTTTC.